One sample yielded the 29 T cell receptor beta chains listed below, sequenced in a study of identical twins. Each CDR3 protein gets one entry after TCRdb re-called the 5' RACE reads with MiXCR. The table includes 420,000 or so distinct CDR3 sequences, roughly 18% detected once. The sequencing input was naive T cells sorted from blood. Receptors originate from a man in his fifties in good health.

The rearrangement links TRBV5-1 to TRBJ2-2; D gene unclear. V was pared by 4 bases and J by 2 bases, with 15 bases between. The CDR3 has 16 amino acids. Germline lookup yields CDR1 SGHRS and CDR2 YFSETQ. CDR3 loop: CASSLSKNVNTGELFF. The CDR3 DNA reads TGCGCCAGCAGCCTGTCCAAGAACGTTAACACCGGGGAGCTGTTTTTT.

This clonotype was counted ten times or more. The chain is built from TRBV5-1 and TRBJ2-2; D gene unclear. The CDR3 runs 13 residues. Germline V lookup: CDR1 SGHRS, CDR2 YFSETQ. The V gene lost 4 bases and the J gene lost 4 bases, with 8 bases spanning the gap. DNA for the CDR3: TGCGCCAGCAGCCGTATCAGCACCGGGGAGCTGTTTTTT. Its protein product is CASSRISTGELFF.

The V gene is TRBV28, the J gene TRBJ2-5; 12 positions match TRBD1. The length of the CDR3 is 16 residues. Germline-derived CDR1 and CDR2 are MDHEN and SYDVKM. V was pared by 0 bases and J by 5 bases, with 4 bases of the junction left unmatched. The chain's CDR3 is CASSLWGTGGGETQYF. CDR3 nucleotide sequence: TGTGCCAGCAGTTTATGGGGGACAGGGGGCGGGGAGACCCAGTACTTC.

This clonotype was recorded a few times. The chain is built from TRBV28 and TRBJ2-7; 7 bases are shared with TRBD1. Germline CDR1 is MDHEN and CDR2 is SYDVKM. This CDR3 has 14 residues. V was clipped by 5 bases and J by 5 bases; unmatched bases: 9. CDR3 nucleotide sequence: TGTGCCAGCAGTCCCTCACAGGGGATCCACGAGCAGTACTTC. It specifies CASSPSQGIHEQYF.

This clonotype was found many times. The rearrangement links TRBV6-1 to TRBJ1-6, with D perhaps matching TRBD1 (6 bases). From germline, CDR1 is MNHNS and CDR2 SASEGT. This CDR3 comprises 14 residues. The V and J ends lost 5 bases and 4 bases respectively, with 9 bases between them. The CDR3 region has the DNA TGTGCCAGCAGTCAACAGGGTTATAATTCACCCCTCCACTTT. This sequence encodes CASSQQGYNSPLHF.

V gene TRBV7-2 combines with J gene TRBJ2-7; tentative D call: TRBD2 (5 bases). The ends were cut back, 5 bases at V and 6 bases at J, with 14 bases in the middle. CDR1 is SGHTA, CDR2 FQGNSA, per germline. The CDR3 contains 13 residues. CDR3 bases: TGTGCCAGCAGCCGAATGGGAGACTTCGAGCAGTACTTC. This sequence encodes CASSRMGDFEQYF.

The chain uses TRBV7-9 and TRBJ2-7; 10 bases agree with TRBD1. The CDR3 has 15 amino acids. Germline CDR1 reads SEHNR; CDR2 reads FQNEAQ (reference sequence). V lost 1 base to trimming and J lost 2 bases; unmatched junction nucleotides: 2. DNA of the CDR3: TGTGCCAGCAGCTTAGGGGACAGGGGCACCTACGAGCAGTACTTC. It specifies CASSLGDRGTYEQYF. The whole variable domain, remainder taken from reference TRBV7-9 and TRBJ2-7, is DTGVSQNPRHKITKRGQNVTFRCDPISEHNRLYWYRQTLGQGPEFLTYFQNEAQLEKSRLLSDRFSAERPKGSFSTLEIQRTEQGDSAMYLCASSLGDRGTYEQYFGPGTRLTVT.

This clonotype was seen a few times. The V gene is TRBV10-3, the J gene TRBJ1-1, with 7 bases fitting TRBD1. V gave up 11 bases and J gave up 6 bases; unmatched junction bases: 9. Germline V gives CDR1 ENHRY, CDR2 SYGVKD. This CDR3 is 12 amino acids long. This CDR3 is CAHREGAAEAFF. The CDR3 nucleotides are TGTGCCCACAGGGAGGGGGCGGCTGAAGCTTTCTTT.

The chain joins TRBV16 to TRBJ2-1; the match to TRBD2 covers 10 bases. Trimming removed 0 bases from V and 8 bases from J; junction bases left unmatched: 7. CDR1 KGHSY and CDR2 FQNENV come from the germline V gene. The CDR3 is 16 amino acids. The CDR3 region is CASSQSPSGSLHEQFF. The CDR3 region has the DNA TGTGCCAGCAGCCAATCACCTAGCGGGAGCTTGCATGAGCAGTTCTTC.

The chain combines TRBV28 with TRBJ2-5, with D perhaps given as TRBD1 or TRBD2 (5 bases each). Deletions cut 3 bases from V and 9 bases from J, with 17 bases between. Germline V gene lookup returns CDR1 MDHEN and CDR2 SYDVKM. The CDR3 covers 14 residues. The CDR3 loop reads CASSFGVGRAAQYF. The CDR3 bases are TGTGCCAGCAGTTTTGGAGTGGGACGGGCGGCCCAGTACTTC.

This clonotype was seen ten or more times. The CDR3 bases are TGTGCCAGCAGCTCCCGGACAGTTCTAACCGGGGAGCTGTTTTTT. Translation gives CASSSRTVLTGELFF. The chain combines TRBV9 with TRBJ2-2, with D possibly being TRBD1 (6 bases). The CDR3 length is 15 residues. Germline V gives CDR1 SGDLS, CDR2 YYNGEE. Trimming cost V 4 bases and J 5 bases, with 15 bases left between them. The full variable domain, its missing parts supplied by reference TRBV9 and TRBJ2-2, is DSGVTQTPKHLITATGQRVTLRCSPRSGDLSVYWYQQSLDQGLQFLIQYYNGEERAKGNILERFSAQQFPDLHSELNLSSLELGDSALYFCASSSRTVLTGELFFGEGSRLTVL.

In this sample, this clonotype turned up many times. The chain joins TRBV30 to TRBJ1-2; TRBD1 matches at 10 bases. Per germline, CDR1 GTSNPN and CDR2 SVGIG (reference sequence). The CDR3 has 13 amino acids. Trimming removed 7 bases from V and 6 bases from J; junction bases left unmatched: 8. CDR3 residues: CASLPGQGNGYTF. DNA of the CDR3: TGTGCCTCCTTACCGGGACAGGGGAATGGCTACACCTTC.

The J gene is TRBJ2-1, the V gene TRBV4-1; D not certain. This CDR3 contains 16 residues. Germline V gives CDR1 MGHRA, CDR2 YSYEKL. V lost 4 bases and J lost 0, with 13 bases in between. The CDR3 is CASSLLPESSYNEQFF. The CDR3 nucleotides are TGCGCCAGCAGCCTGTTACCGGAGAGCTCCTACAATGAGCAGTTCTTC.

This clonotype was seen only a few times. The chain joins TRBV4-1 to TRBJ2-3; TRBD2 matches at 11 bases. This CDR3 comprises 14 residues. V was clipped by 6 bases and J by 7 bases; unmatched bases: 6. Per germline, CDR1 MGHRA and CDR2 YSYEKL. The DNA of the CDR3 is TGCGCCAGCAGGGTAGCGGGGGGGCCTAATACGCAGTATTTT. It specifies CASRVAGGPNTQYF.

There are a few counts of this clonotype. This sequence joins TRBV28 and TRBJ2-1; 11 bases map to TRBD2. This CDR3 contains 17 residues. V lost 1 base, J lost 8 bases, and 10 bases stayed unmatched. CDR1 MDHEN and CDR2 SYDVKM come from the germline V gene. The CDR3 nucleotides are TGTGCCAGCAGTTTATCTAGAGGGACTAGCGGAAGTGATGAGCAGTTCTTC. This codes for CASSLSRGTSGSDEQFF.

The chain links TRBV7-9 to TRBJ2-3, with TRBD2 identical over 10 bases. The V gene's germline CDR1 is SEHNR and CDR2 FQNEAQ (reference sequence). The trim removed 5 bases at V and 3 bases at J, leaving 11 bases unmatched. The CDR3 runs 17 residues. CDR3 DNA sequence: TGTGCCAGCAGCCCATGGAGACTAGCGGGTTTTACAGATACGCAGTATTTT. Protein product: CASSPWRLAGFTDTQYF.

V gene TRBV6-5 combines with J gene TRBJ1-2, with unresolved D. Germline loops: CDR1 MNHEY, CDR2 SVGAGI. V was shortened by 0 bases and J by 0 bases, with 8 bases between the two germline ends. CDR3 length equals 15 residues. The CDR3 DNA follows: TGTGCCAGCAGTTACTCCGGGAGTTCTAACTATGGCTACACCTTC. Protein: CASSYSGSSNYGYTF.

The V call is TRBV20-1, the J call TRBJ2-1, with 11 bases aligning to TRBD2. There are 14 residues in the CDR3. Germline trimming cut 3 bases from V and 7 bases from J; bases unmatched to any gene: 5. CDR1 is DFQATT and CDR2 is SNEGSKA in the germline V gene (reference sequence). DNA for the CDR3: TGCAGTGCTAGTAGGGCTAGCGGGGGGAATGAGCAGTTCTTC. Translation: CSASRASGGNEQFF.

V gene TRBV12-3 or TRBV12-4 combines with J gene TRBJ1-1; D unclear. The germline V and J ends were trimmed by 5 bases and 5 bases, with 12 bases remaining between them. This CDR3 has 13 residues. This chain's CDR3 is CASSVGFGTEAFF. The CDR3 nucleotides are TGTGCCAGCAGTGTGGGCTTCGGGACTGAAGCTTTCTTT.

The genes are TRBV24-1 and TRBJ2-1, with TRBD1 matching over 10 bases. CDR1 and CDR2 from the germline V gene are KGHDR and SFDVKD. Trimming at V came to 5 bases and at J to 8 bases, leaving 8 bases not matched to a gene. There are 15 residues in the CDR3. CDR3 sequence: CATSAPGQGSDEQFF. The CDR3 region has the DNA TGTGCCACCAGTGCCCCGGGACAGGGGTCCGATGAGCAGTTCTTC.

This clonotype was recorded many times. The rearrangement links TRBV6-2 or TRBV6-3 to TRBJ1-1, with D tentatively TRBD1 (5 bases). The V gene lost 10 bases and the J gene lost 0 bases, with 9 bases spanning the gap. Germline assignment: CDR1 MNHEY and CDR2 SVGEGT. The CDR3 has 12 residues. CDR3 sequence (DNA): TGTGCCACCCAGACAGTGAACACTGAAGCTTTCTTT. This sequence encodes CATQTVNTEAFF.

The chain combines TRBV7-8 with TRBJ1-5; D unclear. Germline V gene lookup returns CDR1 SGHVS and CDR2 FQNEAQ. The CDR3 sequence is 16 residues long. The germline V and J ends were trimmed by 0 bases and 3 bases, with 12 bases remaining between them. DNA for the CDR3: TGTGCCAGCAGCTTAGCCTCACGGGGATACAATCAGCCCCAGCATTTT. Its translation: CASSLASRGYNQPQHF.

The table lists this clonotype with a few counts. CDR3 region: CASSAGGAYNSPLHF. The DNA for the CDR3 is TGCGCCAGCAGCGCGGGGGGAGCCTATAATTCACCCCTCCACTTT. The V and J genes are TRBV4-3 and TRBJ1-6, with D perhaps TRBD1 (5 bases). This CDR3 has 15 residues. Germline V gene sequence: CDR1 LGHNA, CDR2 YSLEER. The V end was cut by 5 bases, the J end by 2 bases, with 10 bases between.

The rearrangement links TRBV7-9 to TRBJ2-3, with 10 bases matching TRBD1. From germline, CDR1 is SEHNR and CDR2 FQNEAQ (reference sequence). The CDR3 totals 14 residues. Trimming took 6 bases from V and 8 from J; bases not matched to a gene: 8. CDR3 residues: CASSSTTGGGTQYF. The CDR3 nucleotides read TGTGCCAGCAGTTCGACGACAGGGGGCGGTACGCAGTATTTT. Using reference TRBV7-9 and TRBJ2-3 for the parts outside the CDR3, the full variable domain is DTGVSQNPRHKITKRGQNVTFRCDPISEHNRLYWYRQTLGQGPEFLTYFQNEAQLEKSRLLSDRFSAERPKGSFSTLEIQRTEQGDSAMYLCASSSTTGGGTQYFGPGTRLTVL.

This clonotype was observed many times. The chain is built from TRBV12-3 or TRBV12-4 and TRBJ1-1, with a tentative D call TRBD1 (5 bases). The CDR3 is 14 residues long. The V end was cut by 3 bases, the J end by 2 bases, with 10 bases between. The CDR3 spells CASSFGDRNTEAFF. DNA for the CDR3: TGTGCCAGCAGTTTCGGCGACAGAAACACTGAAGCTTTCTTT.

CDR3 in DNA: TGTGCCAGCAGCGTAGCTCCGGACAGGTCCTATGGCTACACCTTC. Protein: CASSVAPDRSYGYTF. The chain links TRBV9 to TRBJ1-2; 7 positions agree with TRBD1. V trimming: 0 bases; J trimming: 4 bases; junction bases outside the gene matches: 6. This CDR3 has 15 residues. The germline CDR1 and CDR2 sequences are SGDLS and YYNGEE. Based on the CDR3 plus reference TRBV9 and TRBJ1-2, the full variable domain is DSGVTQTPKHLITATGQRVTLRCSPRSGDLSVYWYQQSLDQGLQFLIQYYNGEERAKGNILERFSAQQFPDLHSELNLSSLELGDSALYFCASSVAPDRSYGYTFGSGTRLTVV.

This clonotype has only a few counts. V is TRBV28 and J is TRBJ1-2, with a weak D call TRBD1 (5 bases). In germline, CDR1 is MDHEN, CDR2 SYDVKM. Trimming cost V 5 bases and J 8 bases, with 15 bases left between them. The CDR3 consists of 13 residues. The CDR3 DNA follows: TGTGCCAGCAGTAGAGAACAGGTGCGGGGCTACACCTTC. As protein: CASSREQVRGYTF.

This clonotype showed up just a few times. The gene calls are TRBV9 and TRBJ2-3; maybe TRBD2 (7 bases). The V gene's germline CDR1 is SGDLS and CDR2 YYNGEE. This CDR3 is built from 15 residues. V lost 0 bases, J lost 5 bases, and 13 bases lay in between. CDR3 sequence: CASSVAPGEGDTQYF. The CDR3 nucleotides are TGTGCCAGCAGCGTAGCTCCAGGGGAGGGAGATACGCAGTATTTT.

This clonotype was found many times. This chain links TRBV4-3 with TRBJ2-7; no firm D call. CDR3 length: 16 amino acids. Trimming took 1 base from V and 0 from J, leaving 13 bases between them. CDR1 is LGHNA and CDR2 is YSLEER in the germline V gene. The CDR3 DNA is TGCGCCAGCAGCCAAGTGTTTACGGGCCGCTCCTACGAGCAGTACTTC. Amino acids: CASSQVFTGRSYEQYF.